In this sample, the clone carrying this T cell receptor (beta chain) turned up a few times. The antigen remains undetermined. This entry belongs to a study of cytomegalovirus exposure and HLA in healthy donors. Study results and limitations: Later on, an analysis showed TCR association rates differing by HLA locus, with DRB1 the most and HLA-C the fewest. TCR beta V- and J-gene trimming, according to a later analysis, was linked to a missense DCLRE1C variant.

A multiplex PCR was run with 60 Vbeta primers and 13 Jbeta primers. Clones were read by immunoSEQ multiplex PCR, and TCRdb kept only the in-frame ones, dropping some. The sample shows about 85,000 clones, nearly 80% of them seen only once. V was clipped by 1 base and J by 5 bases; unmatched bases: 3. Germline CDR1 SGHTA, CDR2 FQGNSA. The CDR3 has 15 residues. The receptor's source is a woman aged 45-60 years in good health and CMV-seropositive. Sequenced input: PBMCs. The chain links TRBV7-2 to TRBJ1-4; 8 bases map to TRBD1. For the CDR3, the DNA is TGTGCCAGCAGCTTAGTGGACAGGGTGAATGAAAAACTGTTTTTT. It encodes CASSLVDRVNEKLFF.